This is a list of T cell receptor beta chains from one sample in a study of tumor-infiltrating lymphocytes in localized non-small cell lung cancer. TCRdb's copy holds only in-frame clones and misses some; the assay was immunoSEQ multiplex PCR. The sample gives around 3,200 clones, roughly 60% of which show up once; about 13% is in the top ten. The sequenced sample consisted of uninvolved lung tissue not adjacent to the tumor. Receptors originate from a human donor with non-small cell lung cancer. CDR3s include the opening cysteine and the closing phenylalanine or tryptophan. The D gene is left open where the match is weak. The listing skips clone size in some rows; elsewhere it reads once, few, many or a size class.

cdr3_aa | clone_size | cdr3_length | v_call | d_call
CASLDRARYEQYF | NA | 13 | TRBV5-8 | TRBD1
CASSIQGDTQYF | NA | 12 | TRBV7-3 | NA
CASSLDWGGPQHF | NA | 13 | TRBV11-2 | NA
CASSQQLNTEAFF | NA | 13 | TRBV14 | NA
CASGIGGNYEQYF | NA | 13 | TRBV5-6 | NA
CASEGDSYEQYF | once | 12 | TRBV5-1 | TRBD1
CAISGRDRGRGYTF | NA | 14 | TRBV10-3 | TRBD1
CASSALAGFSYEQYF | NA | 15 | TRBV28 | TRBD2
CARKGRHYEQYF | NA | 12 | TRBV6-5 | NA
CASSFSRGRSPLHF | medium-sized | 14 | TRBV28 | NA
CASSQANGGGYGYTF | NA | 15 | TRBV4-3 | NA
CASSGGSGGYEQYF | NA | 14 | TRBV9 | TRBD2
CASSGRYGYTF | NA | 11 | TRBV2 | NA
CAWSALAGAYEQFF | NA | 14 | TRBV30 | TRBD2